This T cell receptor beta chain is drawn from a study of response to subunit inactivated influenza vaccine. This clonotype has a count of ten or more. The CDR3 is 15 residues long. V lost 1 base to trimming and J lost 1 base; unmatched junction nucleotides: 1. Germline values: CDR1 SEHNR, CDR2 FQNEAQ (reference sequence). Via MiXCR, TCRdb re-called the RT-PCR reads, giving one row per CDR3 protein. Of 500,000 to 550,000 distinct CDR3 sequences in the sample, 6.5% to 8% are singletons; the top ten hold 10% to 15%. The genes are TRBV7-9 and TRBJ2-1; 7 nucleotides match TRBD2. The origin of this receptor is a man between 50 and 69 years old who received an inactivated influenza vaccine. Source: PBMCs from blood, taken less than 30 months after vaccination. CDR3 sequence reads: CASSLDGGSYNEQFF. The CDR3 nucleotides are TGTGCCAGCAGCTTAGACGGGGGGTCCTACAATGAGCAGTTCTTC.